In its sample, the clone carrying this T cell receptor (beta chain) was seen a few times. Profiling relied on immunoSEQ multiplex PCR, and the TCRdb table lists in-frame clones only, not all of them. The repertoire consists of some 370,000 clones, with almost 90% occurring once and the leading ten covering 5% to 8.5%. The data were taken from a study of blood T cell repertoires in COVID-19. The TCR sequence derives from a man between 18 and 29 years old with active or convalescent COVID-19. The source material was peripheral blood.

The CDR3 is CASSRGAGGGNQPQHF. The CDR3 DNA is TGTGCCAGCAGCCGGGGGGCAGGGGGCGGTAATCAGCCCCAGCATTTT. This sequence joins TRBV5-5 and TRBJ1-5; the match to TRBD1 covers 8 bases. V lost 4 bases, J lost 4 bases, and 10 bases stayed unmatched. The length of the CDR3 is 16 residues. Per the germline V gene, CDR1 is SGHKS and CDR2 is YYEKEE (reference sequence). The whole variable domain, remainder taken from reference TRBV5-5 and TRBJ1-5, is DAGVTQSPTHLIKTRGQQVTLRCSPISGHKSVSWYQQVLGQGPQFIFQYYEKEERGRGNFPDRFSARQFPNYSSELNVNALLLGDSALYLCASSRGAGGGNQPQHFGDGTRLSIL.